This entry concerns a single T cell receptor (beta chain). The CDR3 sequence is 13 residues long. Trimming left V 4 bases short and J 7 bases short, with 14 bases between. Germline CDR1 and CDR2: KGHSH and LQKENI. This specimen belongs to a study of blood T cell repertoires in COVID-19. About the research overall: Acute and convalescent COVID-19 specimens originated in the United States, Italy and Spain. In each case, the material was cDNA or gDNA derived from T cells, B-cell-depleted T cells, or PBMCs.

Authors' analysis steps: Nucleated cell number was recorded as an estimate derived from reference gene primer amplification. The repertoire was sequenced with immunoSEQ multiplex PCR; TCRdb's copy has only in-frame clones and lacks some. That table furnishes V, J and clone size, whereas the DNA furnished D and trimming. The data show some 97,000 clones, about 85% seen once. What was sequenced was peripheral blood. V gene TRBV18 combines with J gene TRBJ2-7; unclear D gene. This clonotype originated in a human donor in a cohort sampled during active COVID-19. The CDR3 nucleotides are TGTGCCAGCTCACGATTATCAACTGAAGAGCAGTACTTC. Protein: CASSRLSTEEQYF. Drawing the rest from reference TRBV18 and TRBJ2-7, the complete variable domain is NAGVMQNPRHLVRRRGQEARLRCSPMKGHSHVYWYRQLPEEGLKFMVYLQKENIIDESGMPKERFSAEFPKEGPSILRIQQVVRGDSAAYFCASSRLSTEEQYFGPGTRLTVT.